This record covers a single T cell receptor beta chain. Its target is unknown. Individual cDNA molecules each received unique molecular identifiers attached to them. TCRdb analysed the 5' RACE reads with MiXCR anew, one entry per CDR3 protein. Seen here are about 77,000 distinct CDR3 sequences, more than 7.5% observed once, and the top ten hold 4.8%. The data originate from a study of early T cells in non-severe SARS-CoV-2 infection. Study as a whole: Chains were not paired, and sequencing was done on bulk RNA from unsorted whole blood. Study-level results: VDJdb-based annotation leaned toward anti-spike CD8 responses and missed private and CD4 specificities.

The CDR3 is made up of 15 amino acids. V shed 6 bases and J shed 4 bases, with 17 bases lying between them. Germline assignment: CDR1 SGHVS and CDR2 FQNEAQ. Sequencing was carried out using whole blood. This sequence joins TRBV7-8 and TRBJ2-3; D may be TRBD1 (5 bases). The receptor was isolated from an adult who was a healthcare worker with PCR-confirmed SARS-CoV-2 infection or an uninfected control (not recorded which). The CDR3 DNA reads TGTGCCAGCAGTCATAGGCAGGGCTATGCAGATACGCAGTATTTT. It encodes CASSHRQGYADTQYF.